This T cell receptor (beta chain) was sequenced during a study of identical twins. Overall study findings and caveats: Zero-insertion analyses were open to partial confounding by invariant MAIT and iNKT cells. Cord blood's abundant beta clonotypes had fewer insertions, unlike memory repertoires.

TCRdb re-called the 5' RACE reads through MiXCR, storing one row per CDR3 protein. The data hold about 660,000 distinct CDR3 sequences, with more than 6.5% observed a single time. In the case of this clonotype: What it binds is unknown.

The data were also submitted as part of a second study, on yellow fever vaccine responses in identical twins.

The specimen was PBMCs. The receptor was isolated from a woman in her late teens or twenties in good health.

CDR3 region: CASSLVRGDYGYTF. The CDR3, as DNA: TGTGCCAGCAGCTTGGTCAGGGGCGACTATGGCTACACCTTC. V is TRBV5-5 and J is TRBJ1-2; tentatively, D is TRBD1 (6 bases). This CDR3 contains 14 residues. Germline assignment: CDR1 SGHKS and CDR2 YYEKEE (reference sequence). The ends were cut back, 0 bases at V and 3 bases at J, with 9 bases in the middle.